A selection of T cell receptor beta chains follows, all from one sample in a study of cytomegalovirus exposure and HLA in healthy donors. Clones were read by immunoSEQ multiplex PCR, and TCRdb kept only the in-frame ones, dropping some. Here the sample spans about 130,000 clones, approximately 80% being singletons. Source material: PBMCs. Receptors were obtained from a woman in her thirties or forties in good health and CMV-seropositive. Both conserved end residues are part of each CDR3. The order of the fields is J gene, clone size, V gene, D gene, CDR3 DNA, CDR3 protein. A D gene is named only where the DNA matches it firmly. Size is omitted from some rows. Given values are once, few, many or a class for expanded clones.

J: TRBJ2-3
size: .
V: TRBV6-5
D: TRBD1
DNA: TGTGCCAGCAGTTCCGGACAGGGCACAGATACGCAGTATTTT
CDR3: CASSSGQGTDTQYF

J: TRBJ1-2
size: .
V: TRBV29-1
D: .
DNA: TGCAGCGTTGACAGGGAGGAGGACTATGGCTACACCTTC
CDR3: CSVDREEDYGYTF

J: TRBJ1-1
size: .
V: TRBV29-1
D: .
DNA: TGCAGCCCTACGACAGGAACTGGTTCAGCTTTCTTT
CDR3: CSPTTGTGSAFF

J: TRBJ2-1
size: .
V: TRBV11-3
D: TRBD1
DNA: TGTGCCAGCAGCCCCCGGGACAGCAACAATGAGCAGTTCTTC
CDR3: CASSPRDSNNEQFF

J: TRBJ1-1
size: .
V: TRBV7-3
D: TRBD1
DNA: TGTGCCAGCAGCGAACAGGGGGCTGAAGCTTTCTTT
CDR3: CASSEQGAEAFF

J: TRBJ2-3
size: .
V: TRBV15
D: TRBD1
DNA: TGTGCCACCAGCAAAGACTCCGGGACAGGGATCACAGATACGCAGTATTTT
CDR3: CATSKDSGTGITDTQYF

J: TRBJ1-4
size: .
V: TRBV5-4
D: .
DNA: TGTGCCAGCAGCCCAGGGGACGAAAAACTGTTTTTT
CDR3: CASSPGDEKLFF

J: TRBJ1-4
size: .
V: TRBV11-2
D: TRBD1
DNA: TGTGCCAGCAGCTTAGAGTTACAGGGGGAACTGTTTTTT
CDR3: CASSLELQGELFF

J: TRBJ2-4
size: once
V: TRBV15
D: .
DNA: TGTGCCACCAGCAGAGTTAGACCTGACAGTCTAGGAGCCAAAAACATTCAGTACTTC
CDR3: CATSRVRPDSLGAKNIQYF

J: TRBJ2-5
size: .
V: TRBV7-6
D: .
DNA: TGTGCCAGCAGCTTAGTTCTTAGCGGCCAACCTCAAGAGACCCAGTACTTC
CDR3: CASSLVLSGQPQETQYF

J: TRBJ2-3
size: few
V: TRBV11-3
D: .
DNA: TGTGCCAGCAGCGAGCGACTCGCGGATACGCAGTATTTT
CDR3: CASSERLADTQYF

J: TRBJ1-1
size: .
V: TRBV5-1
D: .
DNA: TGCGCCAGCAGCTTGGCCTTAGGCGGGACTGAAGCTTTCTTT
CDR3: CASSLALGGTEAFF

J: TRBJ2-3
size: .
V: TRBV11-2
D: .
DNA: TGTGCCAGCAGCTTATGGGGGGGCGGCACAGATACGCAGTATTTT
CDR3: CASSLWGGGTDTQYF

J: TRBJ2-7
size: .
V: TRBV4-1
D: .
DNA: TGCGCCAGCAGCCAAGAGGGGGCTTTTGGGGCCGCCACCTACGAGCAGTACTTC
CDR3: CASSQEGAFGAATYEQYF

J: TRBJ1-3
size: .
V: TRBV19
D: TRBD1
DNA: TGTGCCAGTACTGGACAGGGAGCCTTCTCTGGAAACACCATATATTTT
CDR3: CASTGQGAFSGNTIYF

J: TRBJ2-1
size: .
V: TRBV4-2
D: .
DNA: TGTGCCAGCAGCCAAATCTTTAATGAGCAGTTCTTC
CDR3: CASSQIFNEQFF

J: TRBJ2-6
size: .
V: TRBV10-1
D: .
DNA: TGCGCCAGCAATTCGGACAGCACTGGGGCCAACGTCCTGACTTTC
CDR3: CASNSDSTGANVLTF

J: TRBJ1-6
size: .
V: TRBV5-1
D: .
DNA: TGCGCCAGCAGCTTGGGAACGGGGAATTCACCCCTCCACTTT
CDR3: CASSLGTGNSPLHF

J: TRBJ2-3
size: once
V: TRBV7-9
D: TRBD2
DNA: TGTGCCAGCACCCCGGGGGCGGGAGGGCCCAATACGCAGTATTTT
CDR3: CASTPGAGGPNTQYF

J: TRBJ1-2
size: .
V: TRBV28
D: .
DNA: TGTGCCAGCAGTATCACTACAGGGTTCTCTAACTATGGCTACACCTTC
CDR3: CASSITTGFSNYGYTF

J: TRBJ2-3
size: .
V: TRBV5-1
D: TRBD2
DNA: TGCGCCAGCAGCTTGGTCACTAGCGGGAGTTCAGATACGCAGTATTTT
CDR3: CASSLVTSGSSDTQYF

J: TRBJ2-7
size: .
V: TRBV4-2
D: TRBD2
DNA: TGTGCCAGCAGCCAAGAGCTGACTAGCGGAGCCTACGAGCAGTACTTC
CDR3: CASSQELTSGAYEQYF

J: TRBJ2-2
size: .
V: TRBV6-5
D: .
DNA: TGTGCCAGCAGTTGGCAGGGCGCATCCGGGGAGCTGTTTTTT
CDR3: CASSWQGASGELFF

J: TRBJ2-3
size: once
V: TRBV5-4
D: TRBD2
DNA: TGTGCCAGCAGCTTGTCTGGCGGGGGGGGCGATACGCAGTATTTT
CDR3: CASSLSGGGGDTQYF

J: TRBJ1-1
size: .
V: TRBV18
D: TRBD1
DNA: TGTGCCAGTATAAAAACAAGGGACAGGGCCACTGAAGCTTTCTTT
CDR3: CASIKTRDRATEAFF

J: TRBJ1-6
size: .
V: TRBV25-1
D: TRBD1
DNA: TGTGCCAGCAGTGTGGGGACAGGGCAACATTCACCCCTCCACTTT
CDR3: CASSVGTGQHSPLHF